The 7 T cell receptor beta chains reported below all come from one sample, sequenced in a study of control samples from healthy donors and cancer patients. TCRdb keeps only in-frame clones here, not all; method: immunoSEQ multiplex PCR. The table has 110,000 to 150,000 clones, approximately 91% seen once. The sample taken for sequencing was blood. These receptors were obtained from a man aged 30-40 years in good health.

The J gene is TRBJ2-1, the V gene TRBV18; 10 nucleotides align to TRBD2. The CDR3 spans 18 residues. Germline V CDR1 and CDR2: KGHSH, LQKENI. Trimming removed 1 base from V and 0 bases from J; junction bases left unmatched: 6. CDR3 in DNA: TGTGCCAGCTCACCACAGGGTCCTAGCGGGGGCTCCTACAATGAGCAGTTCTTC. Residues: CASSPQGPSGGSYNEQFF.

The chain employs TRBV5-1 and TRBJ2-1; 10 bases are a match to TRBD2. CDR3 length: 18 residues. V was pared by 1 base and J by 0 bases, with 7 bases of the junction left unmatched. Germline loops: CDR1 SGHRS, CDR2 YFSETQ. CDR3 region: CASSLYLAGDSSYNEQFF. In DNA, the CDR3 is TGCGCCAGCAGCTTGTATCTAGCGGGAGACTCCTCCTACAATGAGCAGTTCTTC.

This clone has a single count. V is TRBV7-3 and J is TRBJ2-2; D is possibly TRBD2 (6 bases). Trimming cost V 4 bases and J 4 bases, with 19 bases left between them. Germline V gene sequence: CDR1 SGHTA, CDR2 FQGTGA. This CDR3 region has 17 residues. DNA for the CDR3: TGTGCCAGCAGCTCCTACCTCGGGGGTCATATCACCGGGGAGCTGTTTTTT. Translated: CASSSYLGGHITGELFF. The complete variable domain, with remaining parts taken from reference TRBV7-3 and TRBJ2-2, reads GAGVSQTPSNKVTEKGKYVELRCDPISGHTALYWYRQSLGQGPEFLIYFQGTGAADDSGLPNDRFFAVRPEGSVSTLKIQRTERGDSAVYLCASSSYLGGHITGELFFGEGSRLTVL.

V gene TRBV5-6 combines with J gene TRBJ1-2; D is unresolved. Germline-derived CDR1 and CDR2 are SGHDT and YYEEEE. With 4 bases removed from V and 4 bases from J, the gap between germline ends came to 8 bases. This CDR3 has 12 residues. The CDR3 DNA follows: TGTGCCAGCAGCCGCGACACCTATGGCTACACCTTC. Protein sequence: CASSRDTYGYTF.

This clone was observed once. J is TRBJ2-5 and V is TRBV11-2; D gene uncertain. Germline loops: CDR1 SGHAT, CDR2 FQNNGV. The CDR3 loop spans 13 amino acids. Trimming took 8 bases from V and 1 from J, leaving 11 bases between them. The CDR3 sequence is CASSKSFQETQYF. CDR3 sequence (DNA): TGTGCCAGCTCTAAGAGCTTCCAAGAGACCCAGTACTTC.

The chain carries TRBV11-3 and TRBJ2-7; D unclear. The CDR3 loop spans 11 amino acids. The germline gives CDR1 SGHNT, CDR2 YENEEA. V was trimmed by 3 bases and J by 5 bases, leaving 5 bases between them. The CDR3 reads CASSLEDEQYF. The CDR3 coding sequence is TGTGCCAGCAGCTTGGAAGACGAGCAGTACTTC. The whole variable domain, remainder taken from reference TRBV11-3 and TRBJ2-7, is EAGVVQSPRYKIIEKKQPVAFWCNPISGHNTLYWYLQNLGQGPELLIRYENEEAVDDSQLPKDRFSAERLKGVDSTLKIQPAELGDSAVYLCASSLEDEQYFGPGTRLTVT.

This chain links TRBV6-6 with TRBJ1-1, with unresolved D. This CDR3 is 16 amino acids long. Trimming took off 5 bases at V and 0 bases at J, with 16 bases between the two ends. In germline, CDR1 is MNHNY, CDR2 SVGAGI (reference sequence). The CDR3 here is CASSPPGRRMNTEAFF. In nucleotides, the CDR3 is TGTGCCAGCAGTCCCCCGGGAAGGAGGATGAACACTGAAGCTTTCTTT.